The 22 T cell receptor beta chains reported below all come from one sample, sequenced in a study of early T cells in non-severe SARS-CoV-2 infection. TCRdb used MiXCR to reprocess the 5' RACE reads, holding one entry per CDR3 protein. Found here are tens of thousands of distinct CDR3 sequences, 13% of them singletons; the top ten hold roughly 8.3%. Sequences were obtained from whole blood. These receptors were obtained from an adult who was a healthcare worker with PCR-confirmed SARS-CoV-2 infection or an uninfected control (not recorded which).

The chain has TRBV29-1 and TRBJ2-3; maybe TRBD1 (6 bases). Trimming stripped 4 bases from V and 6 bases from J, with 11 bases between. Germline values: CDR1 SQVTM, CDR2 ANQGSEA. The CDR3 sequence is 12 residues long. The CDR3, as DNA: TGCAGCGTTGTGAGACAGGCGGATACGCAGTATTTT. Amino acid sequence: CSVVRQADTQYF.

The DNA for the CDR3 is TGCGCCAGCAGCTTCCTCGACGGTGAAGCTTTCTTT. Translating gives CASSFLDGEAFF. The chain links TRBV5-1 to TRBJ1-1, with D unresolved. V lost 2 bases and J 7 bases, leaving 9 bases between the germline ends. Germline CDR1 reads SGHRS; CDR2 reads YFSETQ. The CDR3 is 12 residues long.

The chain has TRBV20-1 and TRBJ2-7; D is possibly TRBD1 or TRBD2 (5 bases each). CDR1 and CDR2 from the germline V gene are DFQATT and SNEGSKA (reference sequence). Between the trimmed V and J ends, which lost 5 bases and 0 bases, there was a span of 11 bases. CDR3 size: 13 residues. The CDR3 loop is CSALAGSSYEQYF. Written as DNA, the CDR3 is TGCAGTGCTCTTGCAGGGAGCTCCTACGAGCAGTACTTC.

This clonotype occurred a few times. The DNA of the CDR3 is TGTGCCAGCTCACCACCGATCCGGGGGATCTACAATGAGCAGTTCTTC. This sequence encodes CASSPPIRGIYNEQFF. The rearrangement joins TRBV18 to TRBJ2-1; D is perhaps TRBD2 (6 bases). V lost 0 bases and J 3 bases, leaving 12 bases between the germline ends. The CDR3 has 16 residues. Looked up from germline, CDR1 is KGHSH and CDR2 is LQKENI.

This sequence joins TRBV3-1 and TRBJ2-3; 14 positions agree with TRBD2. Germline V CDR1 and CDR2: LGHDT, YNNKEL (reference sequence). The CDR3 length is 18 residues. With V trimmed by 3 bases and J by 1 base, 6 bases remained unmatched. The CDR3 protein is CASSHPGTSGRGTDTQYF. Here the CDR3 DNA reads TGTGCCAGCAGCCACCCCGGGACTAGCGGGAGAGGCACAGATACGCAGTATTTT.

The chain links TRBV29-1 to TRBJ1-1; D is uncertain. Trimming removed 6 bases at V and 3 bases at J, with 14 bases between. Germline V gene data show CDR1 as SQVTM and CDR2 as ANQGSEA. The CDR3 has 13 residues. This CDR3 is CSVTILRDTEAFF. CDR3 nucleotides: TGCAGCGTGACAATCCTCCGGGACACTGAAGCTTTCTTT.

The CDR3 sequence: CASSSTYSPLHF. CDR3 in DNA: TGTGCCAGCAGTTCAACCTATTCACCCCTCCACTTT. The chain has TRBV28 and TRBJ1-6; D is ambiguous. This CDR3 contains 12 residues. CDR1 MDHEN and CDR2 SYDVKM come from the germline V gene. Trimming shortened V by 4 bases and J by 8 bases, and 6 bases separated the two germline ends.

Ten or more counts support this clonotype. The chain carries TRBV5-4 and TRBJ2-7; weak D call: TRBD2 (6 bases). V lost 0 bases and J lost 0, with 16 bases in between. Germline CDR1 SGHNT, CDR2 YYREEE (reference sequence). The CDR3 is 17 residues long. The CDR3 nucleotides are TGTGCCAGCAGCTTGGGCAGGGACTTTAGGGGCTCCTACGAGCAGTACTTC. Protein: CASSLGRDFRGSYEQYF.

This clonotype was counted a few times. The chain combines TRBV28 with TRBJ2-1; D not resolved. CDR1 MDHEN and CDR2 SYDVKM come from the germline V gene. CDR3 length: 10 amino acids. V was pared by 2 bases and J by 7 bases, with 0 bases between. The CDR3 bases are TGTGCCAGCAGTTTAAATGAGCAGTTCTTC. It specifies CASSLNEQFF.

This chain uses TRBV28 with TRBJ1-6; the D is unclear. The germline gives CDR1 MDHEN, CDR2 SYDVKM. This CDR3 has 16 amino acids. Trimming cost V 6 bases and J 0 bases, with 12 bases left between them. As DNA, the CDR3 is TGTGCCAGCAGCGGGATGGGAAGCTCCTATAATTCACCCCTCCACTTT. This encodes CASSGMGSSYNSPLHF.

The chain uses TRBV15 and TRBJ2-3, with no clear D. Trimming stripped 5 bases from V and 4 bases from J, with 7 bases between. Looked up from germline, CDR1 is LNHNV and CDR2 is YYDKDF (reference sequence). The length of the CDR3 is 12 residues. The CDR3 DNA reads TGTGCCACCAGCTCGGGTCCAGATACGCAGTATTTT. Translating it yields CATSSGPDTQYF.

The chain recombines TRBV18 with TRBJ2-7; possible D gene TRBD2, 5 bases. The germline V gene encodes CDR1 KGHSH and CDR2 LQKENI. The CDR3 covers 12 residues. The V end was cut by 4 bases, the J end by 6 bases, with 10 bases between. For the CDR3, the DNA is TGTGCCAGCTCACATCTAGCACCCGAGCAGTACTTC. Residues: CASSHLAPEQYF.

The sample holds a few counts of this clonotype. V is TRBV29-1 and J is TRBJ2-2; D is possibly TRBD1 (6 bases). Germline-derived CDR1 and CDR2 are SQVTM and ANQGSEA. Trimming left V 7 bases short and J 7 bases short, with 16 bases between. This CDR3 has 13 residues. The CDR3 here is CSAVWGPGGELFF. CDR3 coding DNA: TGCAGCGCGGTTTGGGGGCCGGGCGGGGAGCTGTTTTTT.

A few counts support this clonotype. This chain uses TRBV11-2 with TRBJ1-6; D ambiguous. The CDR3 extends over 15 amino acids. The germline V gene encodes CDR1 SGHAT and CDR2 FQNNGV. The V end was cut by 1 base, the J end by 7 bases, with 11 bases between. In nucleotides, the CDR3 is TGTGCCAGCAGCTTAGGGGGAGCGAGAAATTCACCCCTCCACTTT. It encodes CASSLGGARNSPLHF. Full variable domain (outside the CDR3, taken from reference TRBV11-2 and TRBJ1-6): EAGVAQSPRYKIIEKRQSVAFWCNPISGHATLYWYQQILGQGPKLLIQFQNNGVVDDSQLPKDRFSAERLKGVDSTLKIQPAKLEDSAVYLCASSLGGARNSPLHFGNGTRLTVT.

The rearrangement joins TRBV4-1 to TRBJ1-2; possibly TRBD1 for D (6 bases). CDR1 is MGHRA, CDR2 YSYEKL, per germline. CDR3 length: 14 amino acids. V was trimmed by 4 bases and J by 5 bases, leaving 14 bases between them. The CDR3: CASSPELGGYGYTF. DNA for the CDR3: TGCGCCAGCAGCCCCGAGCTAGGGGGTTATGGCTACACCTTC.

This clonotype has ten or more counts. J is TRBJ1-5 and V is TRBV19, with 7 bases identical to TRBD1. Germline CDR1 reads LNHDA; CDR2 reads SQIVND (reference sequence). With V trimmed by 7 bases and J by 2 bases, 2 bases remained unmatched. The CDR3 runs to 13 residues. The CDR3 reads CASNGQGNQPQHF. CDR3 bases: TGTGCCAGTAATGGACAGGGCAATCAGCCCCAGCATTTT.

The CDR3 spells CAIGDRALNTGELFF. For the CDR3, the DNA is TGTGCCATCGGGGACAGGGCATTAAACACCGGGGAGCTGTTTTTT. The chain employs TRBV10-3 and TRBJ2-2; 9 bases are shared with TRBD1. J gave up 2 bases and V 8 bases, and 6 bases lay outside the gene matches. CDR1 is ENHRY, CDR2 SYGVKD, per germline. The length of the CDR3 is 15 residues.

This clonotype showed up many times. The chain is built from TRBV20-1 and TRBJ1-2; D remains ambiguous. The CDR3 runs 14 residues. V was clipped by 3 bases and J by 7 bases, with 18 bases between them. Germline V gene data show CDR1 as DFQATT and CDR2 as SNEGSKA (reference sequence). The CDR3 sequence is CSASRQVASGGYTF. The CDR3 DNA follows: TGCAGTGCTAGTAGGCAGGTTGCGTCTGGTGGCTACACCTTC.

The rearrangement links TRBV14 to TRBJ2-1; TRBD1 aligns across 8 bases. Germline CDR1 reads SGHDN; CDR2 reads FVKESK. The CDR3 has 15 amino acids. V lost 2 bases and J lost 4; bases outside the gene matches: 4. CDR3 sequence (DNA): TGTGCCAGCAGCCAATGGACAGGGACATACAATGAGCAGTTCTTC. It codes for CASSQWTGTYNEQFF.

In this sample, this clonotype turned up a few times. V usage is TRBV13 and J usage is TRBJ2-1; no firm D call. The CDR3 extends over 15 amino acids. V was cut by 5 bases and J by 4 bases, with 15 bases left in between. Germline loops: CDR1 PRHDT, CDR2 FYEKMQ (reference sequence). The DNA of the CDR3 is TGTGCCAGCAGCGAGACGTGGGCGGATTACAATGAGCAGTTCTTC. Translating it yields CASSETWADYNEQFF. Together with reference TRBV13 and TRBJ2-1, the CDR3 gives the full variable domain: AAGVIQSPRHLIKEKRETATLKCYPIPRHDTVYWYQQGPGQDPQFLISFYEKMQSDKGSIPDRFSAQQFSDYHSELNMSSLELGDSALYFCASSETWADYNEQFFGPGTRLTVL.

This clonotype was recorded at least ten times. The CDR3 DNA reads as TGTGCCAGCAGTCACCCCTACAATGAGCAGTTCTTC. Protein product: CASSHPYNEQFF. The chain couples TRBV2 to TRBJ2-1; D uncertain. The CDR3 is 12 residues long. The V end lost 5 bases, the J end lost 2 bases, and 4 bases lay between the germline ends. CDR1 SNHLY and CDR2 FYNNEI come from the germline V gene.

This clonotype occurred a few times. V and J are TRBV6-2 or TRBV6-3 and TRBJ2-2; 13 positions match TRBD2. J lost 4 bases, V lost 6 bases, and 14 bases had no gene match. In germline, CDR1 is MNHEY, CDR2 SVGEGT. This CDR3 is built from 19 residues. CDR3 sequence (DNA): TGTGCCAGCAGGCGCAAACCGGGACTAGCGGGATCGGTCACCGGGGAGCTGTTTTTT. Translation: CASRRKPGLAGSVTGELFF.